Listed below are T cell receptor beta chains from one sample, sequenced in a study of early T cells in non-severe SARS-CoV-2 infection. TCRdb reprocessed the 5' RACE reads via MiXCR and lists one record per CDR3 protein. The sample consists of tens of thousands of distinct CDR3 sequences, about 4.6% of them appearing once. The sequenced material came from whole blood. The receptors were sampled from an adult who was a healthcare worker with PCR-confirmed SARS-CoV-2 infection or an uninfected control (not recorded which). CDR3s include the opening cysteine and the closing phenylalanine or tryptophan. Fields, in order: J gene, clone size, V gene, CDR3 protein. Size is omitted from some rows. Given values are once, few, many or a class for expanded clones.

J gene: TRBJ2-7
clone size: many
V gene: TRBV11-2
CDR3 protein: CASSSEYEQYF

J gene: TRBJ1-5
clone size: many
V gene: TRBV29-1
CDR3 protein: CSVEKGPNQPQHF

J gene: TRBJ1-5
clone size: many
V gene: TRBV11-2
CDR3 protein: CASSYRTGRNQPQHF

J gene: TRBJ2-7
clone size: .
V gene: TRBV10-2
CDR3 protein: CASSPTSGNTGEQYF

J gene: TRBJ2-7
clone size: few
V gene: TRBV20-1
CDR3 protein: CSARLAISYEQYF

J gene: TRBJ2-1
clone size: few
V gene: TRBV2
CDR3 protein: CASSRLRPTPGGFEQFF

J gene: TRBJ2-2
clone size: many
V gene: TRBV11-1
CDR3 protein: CASSTEQLTGELFF

J gene: TRBJ1-2
clone size: many
V gene: TRBV12-3/TRBV12-4
CDR3 protein: CASSFAYGYTF

J gene: TRBJ2-2
clone size: many
V gene: TRBV11-3
CDR3 protein: CASSLGRRGAGELFF

J gene: TRBJ2-7
clone size: many
V gene: TRBV7-9
CDR3 protein: CASTPKGGYEQYF

J gene: TRBJ1-4
clone size: many
V gene: TRBV19
CDR3 protein: CASNRVATNEKLFF

J gene: TRBJ2-4
clone size: many
V gene: TRBV6-5
CDR3 protein: CASRVPQGTLQYF

J gene: TRBJ2-7
clone size: few
V gene: TRBV29-1
CDR3 protein: CSVVLSDSPYEQYF

J gene: TRBJ1-1
clone size: many
V gene: TRBV5-6
CDR3 protein: CASSLYGGMNTEAFF

J gene: TRBJ2-1
clone size: many
V gene: TRBV20-1
CDR3 protein: CSASLAGREQFF

J gene: TRBJ1-4
clone size: few
V gene: TRBV3-1
CDR3 protein: CASSPGTANEKLFF

J gene: TRBJ2-1
clone size: many
V gene: TRBV7-8
CDR3 protein: CASSPKGLAGGNEQFF

J gene: TRBJ1-1
clone size: many
V gene: TRBV12-3/TRBV12-4
CDR3 protein: CASSFPDSRTEAFF

J gene: TRBJ2-2
clone size: many
V gene: TRBV19
CDR3 protein: CASSTPPLAGDYTGELFF

J gene: TRBJ2-7
clone size: .
V gene: TRBV4-1
CDR3 protein: CASGGTGTYEQYF

J gene: TRBJ2-3
clone size: many
V gene: TRBV7-8
CDR3 protein: CASSPGTGLTDTQYF

J gene: TRBJ1-1
clone size: many
V gene: TRBV7-3
CDR3 protein: CASSLGGVNTEAFF

J gene: TRBJ1-2
clone size: many
V gene: TRBV5-6
CDR3 protein: CASSPLEGFDGYTF

J gene: TRBJ2-3
clone size: many
V gene: TRBV12-3/TRBV12-4
CDR3 protein: CASSLRVADTQYF

J gene: TRBJ2-3
clone size: many
V gene: TRBV7-9
CDR3 protein: CASSLAADTQYF

J gene: TRBJ1-4
clone size: .
V gene: TRBV6-1
CDR3 protein: CASRDRAADEKLFF

J gene: TRBJ2-3
clone size: many
V gene: TRBV18
CDR3 protein: CASSPPEVGTDTQYF